A single sample is the source of the 28 T cell receptor beta chains below, sequenced in a study of OX40 agonist ivuxolimab in advanced cancers. Profiled with immunoSEQ multiplex PCR; TCRdb holds only in-frame clones, not every one. The table shows almost 65,000 clones, with roughly four fifths occurring only once. This sample comprised CD4+ or CD8+ T cells sorted from blood, obtained in a trial of the OX40 agonist ivuxolimab. The receptors here all came from an adult with an advanced solid tumor such as melanoma, head and neck, liver or kidney cancer.

This clone was seen a few times. V gene TRBV19 combines with J gene TRBJ1-1; D unclear. The V gene's germline CDR1 is LNHDA and CDR2 SQIVND (reference sequence). The CDR3 has 13 residues. With 0 bases removed from V and 4 bases from J, the gap between germline ends came to 6 bases. The CDR3 DNA sequence: TGTGCCAGTAGTATAGACAGGAGCACTGAAGCTTTCTTT. Translating it yields CASSIDRSTEAFF. Based on the CDR3 plus reference TRBV19 and TRBJ1-1, the full variable domain is DGGITQSPKYLFRKEGQNVTLSCEQNLNHDAMYWYRQDPGQGLRLIYYSQIVNDFQKGDIAEGYSVSREKKESFPLTVTSAQKNPTAFYLCASSIDRSTEAFFGQGTRLTVV.

The chain carries TRBV7-9 and TRBJ2-1, with D possibly matching TRBD1 (7 bases). The ends were cut back, 4 bases at V and 15 bases at J, with 16 bases in the middle. CDR3 length equals 12 residues. The germline CDR1 and CDR2 sequences are SEHNR and FQNEAQ (reference sequence). The CDR3 DNA sequence: TGTGCCAGCAGCTCCCAACAGGGGCGGGGGTTCTTC. Its protein is CASSSQQGRGFF.

The sample holds a few counts of this clone. CDR3 DNA: TGTGCCAGCAGTTACTCAGGGACAGGGCCCTCACCCCTCCACTTT. It encodes CASSYSGTGPSPLHF. The chain recombines TRBV6-5 with TRBJ1-6, with 9 bases aligning to TRBD1. The CDR3 extends over 15 amino acids. Germline CDR1 reads MNHEY; CDR2 reads SVGAGI. Germline trimming cut 0 bases from V and 10 bases from J; bases unmatched to any gene: 4.

This chain joins TRBV5-1 and TRBJ1-2; no firm D call. Trimming removed 2 bases from V and 2 bases from J, with 16 bases in between. CDR3 length equals 16 residues. The germline gives CDR1 SGHRS, CDR2 YFSETQ. The CDR3 DNA reads as TGCGCCAGCAGCTTTGGGCAGGTCAATTTGAACTATGGCTACACCTTC. The encoded protein is CASSFGQVNLNYGYTF.

The genes are TRBV30 and TRBJ1-5, with D tentatively TRBD1 (6 bases). Per germline, CDR1 GTSNPN and CDR2 SVGIG (reference sequence). CDR3 length: 14 amino acids. Deletions cut 2 bases from V and 7 bases from J, with 15 bases between. The CDR3: CAWSFKGGRQPQHF. As DNA, the CDR3 is TGTGCCTGGAGTTTTAAGGGGGGCCGACAGCCCCAGCATTTT.

The chain has TRBV18 and TRBJ1-3; D call uncertain. Germline V gene lookup returns CDR1 KGHSH and CDR2 LQKENI. V was clipped by 2 bases and J by 0 bases, with 14 bases between them. The CDR3 is 17 amino acids. The CDR3 loop is CASSPNSLGFSGNTIYF. The CDR3 nucleotides are TGTGCCAGCTCACCAAACAGCCTCGGGTTCTCTGGAAACACCATATATTTT. The whole variable domain, filled in from reference TRBV18 and TRBJ1-3, reads NAGVMQNPRHLVRRRGQEARLRCSPMKGHSHVYWYRQLPEEGLKFMVYLQKENIIDESGMPKERFSAEFPKEGPSILRIQQVVRGDSAAYFCASSPNSLGFSGNTIYFGEGSWLTVV.

This chain links TRBV18 with TRBJ2-7; 7 bases match TRBD1. With V trimmed by 4 bases and J by 0 bases, 3 bases remained unmatched. Germline V gene data show CDR1 as KGHSH and CDR2 as LQKENI. This CDR3 has 14 residues. CDR3 DNA: TGTGCCAGCTCACAGACAGGGATCTCCTACGAGCAGTACTTC. It specifies CASSQTGISYEQYF.

The rearrangement links TRBV9 to TRBJ1-2, with D unclear. Germline loops: CDR1 SGDLS, CDR2 YYNGEE. The V end was cut by 3 bases, the J end by 2 bases, with 11 bases between. This CDR3 is 14 amino acids long. CDR3 in amino acids: CASSEGGSNYGYTF. CDR3 DNA sequence: TGTGCCAGCAGCGAAGGAGGGTCCAACTATGGCTACACCTTC.

The chain recombines TRBV9 with TRBJ1-1, with D perhaps TRBD1 (6 bases). The V end was cut by 0 bases, the J end by 0 bases, with 15 bases between. This CDR3 comprises 17 residues. Germline CDR1 SGDLS, CDR2 YYNGEE. CDR3 nucleotides: TGTGCCAGCAGCGTAGTTGCCCGGACAGAGTTGAACACTGAAGCTTTCTTT. Protein product: CASSVVARTELNTEAFF.

The V gene is TRBV18, the J gene TRBJ1-5; tentatively, D is TRBD1 (6 bases). Germline V gene data show CDR1 as KGHSH and CDR2 as LQKENI. Trimming took off 6 bases at V and 5 bases at J, with 17 bases between the two ends. This CDR3 region has 15 residues. CDR3 in DNA: TGTGCCAGCTCCGAGGCCCGGGGGGCGGATCAGCCCCAGCATTTT. It is translated as CASSEARGADQPQHF. The complete variable domain, with remaining parts taken from reference TRBV18 and TRBJ1-5, reads NAGVMQNPRHLVRRRGQEARLRCSPMKGHSHVYWYRQLPEEGLKFMVYLQKENIIDESGMPKERFSAEFPKEGPSILRIQQVVRGDSAAYFCASSEARGADQPQHFGDGTRLSIL.

This clone has just a few counts. The rearrangement links TRBV19 to TRBJ1-5, with D uncertain. From germline, CDR1 is LNHDA and CDR2 SQIVND (reference sequence). The germline V and J ends were trimmed by 3 bases and 3 bases, with 9 bases remaining between them. There are 14 residues in the CDR3. CDR3 bases: TGTGCCAGTAGTATCGTACAGCCCAATCAGCCCCAGCATTTT. Protein sequence: CASSIVQPNQPQHF.

This clone was picked up one time. V gene TRBV7-3 combines with J gene TRBJ2-3; 12 positions match TRBD2. The CDR3 spans 17 residues. V was clipped by 5 bases and J by 6 bases; unmatched bases: 12. Germline V gene data show CDR1 as SGHTA and CDR2 as FQGTGA. The CDR3 DNA follows: TGTGCCAGCAGCCCCCGTCTAGCGGGGGGGAGGGGGGATACGCAGTATTTT. It is translated as CASSPRLAGGRGDTQYF.

V and J are TRBV18 and TRBJ2-1, with D hard to call. Trimming shortened V by 4 bases and J by 7 bases, and 8 bases separated the two germline ends. The germline V gene encodes CDR1 KGHSH and CDR2 LQKENI. The CDR3 runs 12 residues. The CDR3 coding sequence is TGTGCCAGCTCACTTAATTCGAATGAGCAGTTCTTC. Translation: CASSLNSNEQFF.

In this sample, this clone turned up a few times. The chain carries TRBV10-2 and TRBJ1-6; TRBD1 matches at 9 bases. V lost 6 bases, J lost 7 bases, and 10 bases stayed unmatched. Germline CDR1 reads WSHSY; CDR2 reads SAAADI. The CDR3 extends over 16 amino acids. The CDR3, as DNA: TGCGCCAGCAGAGACCTACAGGGGGCCATGAATTCACCCCTCCACTTT. It codes for CASRDLQGAMNSPLHF.

The CDR3 DNA reads TGCGCCAGCAGCTTAACCGGGAGAGGGAATGAGCAGTTCTTC. Translation gives CASSLTGRGNEQFF. This rearrangement joins TRBV5-1 to TRBJ2-1, with a possible D match to TRBD2 (6 bases). The CDR3 loop spans 14 amino acids. Per the germline V gene, CDR1 is SGHRS and CDR2 is YFSETQ. The V end was cut by 2 bases, the J end by 7 bases, with 13 bases between.

The chain carries TRBV18 and TRBJ2-7; 7 positions agree with TRBD1. The CDR3 has 13 amino acids. V lost 10 bases to trimming and J lost 10 bases; unmatched junction nucleotides: 16. CDR1 and CDR2 from the germline V gene are KGHSH and LQKENI. As DNA, the CDR3 is TGTGCCACCTCGGACAGGTCCGAAGGTTTACAGTACTTC. It encodes CATSDRSEGLQYF.

This clone was detected a few times. This chain uses TRBV5-1 with TRBJ1-1; D perhaps matches TRBD1 (6 bases). The CDR3 runs to 16 residues. The germline V gene encodes CDR1 SGHRS and CDR2 YFSETQ. Trimming cost V 2 bases and J 0 bases, with 14 bases left between them. The DNA for the CDR3 is TGCGCCAGCAGCTTAACGGCCGGGACAATGAACACTGAAGCTTTCTTT. Its translation: CASSLTAGTMNTEAFF.

The table lists this clone with a few counts. The gene calls are TRBV11-3 and TRBJ2-2, with a tentative D call TRBD1 (7 bases). Germline V gene lookup returns CDR1 SGHNT and CDR2 YENEEA. Trimming removed 4 bases from V and 6 bases from J, with 12 bases in between. This CDR3 has 14 amino acids. DNA for the CDR3: TGTGCCAGCAGCTCGCAGGGGGAGGCCGGGGAGCTGTTTTTT. Translated, it gives CASSSQGEAGELFF. Supplemented by reference TRBV11-3 and TRBJ2-2, the full variable domain reads EAGVVQSPRYKIIEKKQPVAFWCNPISGHNTLYWYLQNLGQGPELLIRYENEEAVDDSQLPKDRFSAERLKGVDSTLKIQPAELGDSAVYLCASSSQGEAGELFFGEGSRLTVL.

This clone was detected only a few times. V usage is TRBV7-3 and J usage is TRBJ2-1; tentatively, D is TRBD1 or TRBD2 (6 bases each). CDR1 and CDR2 from the germline V gene are SGHTA and FQGTGA. V was trimmed by 2 bases and J by 10 bases, leaving 12 bases between them. The CDR3 spans 13 residues. CDR3 nucleotide sequence: TGTGCCAGCAGCTTACTCACCGGGGGCGAGCAGTTCTTC. This codes for CASSLLTGGEQFF.

The chain uses TRBV6-6 and TRBJ2-7; unclear D gene. The CDR3 has 15 amino acids. The V gene lost 4 bases and the J gene lost 0 bases, with 13 bases spanning the gap. Germline CDR1 and CDR2: MNHNY and SVGAGI (reference sequence). CDR3 coding DNA: TGTGCCAGCAGTTCCCCAACTTTAGACTCCTACGAGCAGTACTTC. As protein: CASSSPTLDSYEQYF.

V gene TRBV19 combines with J gene TRBJ1-1; D call uncertain. The V gene lost 6 bases and the J gene lost 4 bases, with 12 bases spanning the gap. The CDR3 spans 13 residues. Germline values: CDR1 LNHDA, CDR2 SQIVND (reference sequence). The CDR3 sequence: CASRLSAGTEAFF. CDR3 nucleotide sequence: TGTGCCAGTAGACTGTCCGCGGGCACTGAAGCTTTCTTT. The full variable domain, in which reference TRBV19 and TRBJ1-1 provide the parts outside the CDR3, is DGGITQSPKYLFRKEGQNVTLSCEQNLNHDAMYWYRQDPGQGLRLIYYSQIVNDFQKGDIAEGYSVSREKKESFPLTVTSAQKNPTAFYLCASRLSAGTEAFFGQGTRLTVV.

The chain recombines TRBV9 with TRBJ2-7; 9 bases fit TRBD1. From germline, CDR1 is SGDLS and CDR2 YYNGEE. CDR3 length: 15 residues. The V segment lost 0 bases and the J segment 4 bases; nucleotides outside the gene matches: 5. CDR3 nucleotides: TGTGCCAGCAGCGTAGCGTGGACAGGGGATTACGAGCAGTACTTC. Translating it yields CASSVAWTGDYEQYF.

This chain links TRBV4-1 with TRBJ2-5; no reliable D call. V was pared by 1 base and J by 4 bases, with 10 bases between. The CDR3 has 14 residues. Germline V gene data show CDR1 as MGHRA and CDR2 as YSYEKL. The CDR3 reads CASSQGFERETQYF. The CDR3 nucleotides are TGCGCCAGCAGCCAAGGCTTTGAAAGAGAGACCCAGTACTTC.

V usage is TRBV5-1 and J usage is TRBJ2-6; no definite D call. The germline V and J ends were trimmed by 0 bases and 0 bases, with 10 bases remaining between them. The germline V gene has CDR1 SGHRS and CDR2 YFSETQ. The CDR3 loop spans 17 amino acids. This CDR3 reads CASSLEQLNSGANVLTF. The CDR3 nucleotides are TGCGCCAGCAGCTTGGAGCAGCTAAACTCTGGGGCCAACGTCCTGACTTTC.

This chain uses TRBV10-3 with TRBJ1-5; a weak D match, TRBD1 (6 bases). The CDR3 spans 12 residues. Germline CDR1 and CDR2: ENHRY and SYGVKD. CDR3 in DNA: TGTGCTACAGGGCCGAGCAATCAGCCCCAGCATTTT. Its protein is CATGPSNQPQHF.

The J gene is TRBJ2-1, the V gene TRBV18; 10 bases map to TRBD2. The trim removed 2 bases at V and 9 bases at J, leaving 7 bases unmatched. The germline V gene encodes CDR1 KGHSH and CDR2 LQKENI. The CDR3 covers 15 residues. The CDR3 region is CASSPEGLAIGEQFF. In DNA, the CDR3 is TGTGCCAGCTCACCAGAGGGACTAGCGATTGGTGAGCAGTTCTTC.

This clone came up a few times. The CDR3 nucleotides are TGTGCCAGCAAACAGGGGGCGAAGTTGGCTAACTATGGCTACACCTTC. It encodes CASKQGAKLANYGYTF. J is TRBJ1-2 and V is TRBV5-5; TRBD1 aligns across 9 bases. In germline, CDR1 is SGHKS, CDR2 YYEKEE (reference sequence). V was clipped by 6 bases and J by 0 bases; unmatched bases: 9. The CDR3 loop spans 16 amino acids.

There are a few counts of this clone. The V gene is TRBV11-3, the J gene TRBJ2-2; no definite D call. The V end lost 1 base, the J end lost 5 bases, and 2 bases lay between the germline ends. This CDR3 is built from 12 residues. Germline CDR1 and CDR2: SGHNT and YENEEA. CDR3: CASSLGTGELFF. Here the CDR3 DNA reads TGTGCCAGCAGCTTAGGGACCGGGGAGCTGTTTTTT.